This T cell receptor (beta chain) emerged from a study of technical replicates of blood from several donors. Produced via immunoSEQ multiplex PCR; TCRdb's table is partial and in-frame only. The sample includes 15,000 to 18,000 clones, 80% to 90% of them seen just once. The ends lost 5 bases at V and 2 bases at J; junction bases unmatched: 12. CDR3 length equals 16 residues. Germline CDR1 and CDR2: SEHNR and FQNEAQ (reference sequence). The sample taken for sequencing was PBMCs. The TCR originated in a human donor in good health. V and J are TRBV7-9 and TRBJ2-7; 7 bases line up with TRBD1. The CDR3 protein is CASSLISTGSTYEQYF. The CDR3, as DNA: TGTGCCAGCAGCCTAATTTCGACAGGGTCGACCTACGAGCAGTACTTC.